A single sample is the source of the 28 T cell receptor beta chains below, sequenced in a study of blood T cell repertoires in COVID-19. Clones were sequenced by immunoSEQ multiplex PCR, and TCRdb holds only the in-frame ones, with some missing. The sample yields approximately 250,000 clones, more than 75% seen once. The material sequenced was peripheral blood. The receptors here all came from a man aged 35-49 years with active or convalescent COVID-19.

This sequence joins TRBV12-3 or TRBV12-4 and TRBJ2-1, with 8 nucleotides matching TRBD2. After removal of 7 bases from V and 9 bases from J, the junction contained 8 bases not matched to a gene. The CDR3 extends over 13 amino acids. CDR3 nucleotide sequence: TGTGCCAGCACTCCTAGCGGGCCGGGTGAGCAGTTCTTC. The encoded protein is CASTPSGPGEQFF.

V usage is TRBV12-5 and J usage is TRBJ2-3, with TRBD2 matching 10 bases. Trimming at V came to 6 bases and at J to 2 bases, leaving 8 bases not matched to a gene. The CDR3 loop spans 16 amino acids. Germline values: CDR1 LGHNT, CDR2 FRNRAP. CDR3 bases: TGTGCTAGTGGGGCAAGCGGGAGGGCCCCCACAGATACGCAGTATTTT. Protein: CASGASGRAPTDTQYF.

This clone was counted once. V is TRBV3-1 (or the pseudogene TRBV3-2) and J is TRBJ2-2; TRBD1 aligns across 9 bases. V lost 7 bases, J lost 3 bases, and 3 bases stayed unmatched. This CDR3 region has 14 residues. CDR1 LGHDT and CDR2 YNNKEL come from the germline V gene (reference sequence). CDR3 loop: CASKWTGDTGELFF. CDR3 DNA: TGTGCCAGCAAATGGACAGGGGACACCGGGGAGCTGTTTTTT.

The chain uses TRBV19 and TRBJ2-3; no firm D call. The CDR3 consists of 14 residues. Deletions cut 7 bases from V and 1 base from J, with 12 bases between. CDR1 is LNHDA and CDR2 is SQIVND in the germline V gene (reference sequence). The DNA of the CDR3 is TGTGCCAGTATGGAGAGGTATCGCACAGATACGCAGTATTTT. Translating it yields CASMERYRTDTQYF.

CDR3: CASSYYNTGGRETQYF. The CDR3 DNA reads TGTGCCAGCAGTTACTATAATACAGGGGGTAGGGAGACCCAGTACTTC. V usage is TRBV6-5 and J usage is TRBJ2-5, with 8 bases fitting TRBD1. The CDR3 length is 16 residues. With 1 base clipped from V and 5 bases from J, the junction kept 9 bases outside the gene matches. Germline V CDR1 and CDR2: MNHEY, SVGAGI.

The rearrangement joins TRBV1 to TRBJ1-2. TRBV1 is an annotated pseudogene. This CDR3 is built from 11 residues. CDR3 in DNA: TGCACCAGCAGCCAAGACGATGGCTACACCTTC. Amino acid sequence: CTSSQDDGYTF.

This chain links TRBV19 with TRBJ1-2; D is unresolved. V lost 5 bases, J lost 4 bases, and 20 bases lay in between. Germline lookup yields CDR1 LNHDA and CDR2 SQIVND (reference sequence). There are 16 residues in the CDR3. This CDR3 reads CASSPYGGRSSYGYTF. Here the CDR3 DNA reads TGTGCCAGTAGTCCTTATGGTGGCAGATCAAGCTATGGCTACACCTTC.

This chain links TRBV6-5 with TRBJ1-5, with D maybe TRBD1 (6 bases). Germline values: CDR1 MNHEY, CDR2 SVGAGI. The CDR3 totals 13 residues. V was cut by 9 bases and J by 5 bases, with 14 bases left in between. This chain's CDR3 is CASANKGDQPQHF. The CDR3 DNA follows: TGTGCCAGTGCAAATAAGGGGGATCAGCCCCAGCATTTT.

The J gene is TRBJ2-7, the V gene TRBV5-5, with TRBD1 identical over 9 bases. This CDR3 spans 16 amino acids. With V trimmed by 3 bases and J by 4 bases, 11 bases remained unmatched. CDR1 and CDR2 (germline): SGHKS, YYEKEE (reference sequence). CDR3 DNA sequence: TGTGCCAGCAGCTCGAACCCGGGACAGGGTCGTTACGAGCAGTACTTC. Amino acids: CASSSNPGQGRYEQYF.

The chain couples TRBV12-5 to TRBJ2-2, with 9 bases aligning to TRBD1. Trimming removed 6 bases from V and 6 bases from J; junction bases left unmatched: 2. CDR3 length: 13 amino acids. Germline CDR1 LGHNT, CDR2 FRNRAP. The chain's CDR3 is CASGGQGAGELFF. The CDR3, as DNA: TGTGCTAGTGGGGGACAGGGCGCCGGGGAGCTGTTTTTT. Combining the CDR3 with reference TRBV12-5 and TRBJ2-2 gives the whole variable domain DARVTQTPRHKVTEMGQEVTMRCQPILGHNTVFWYRQTMMQGLELLAYFRNRAPLDDSGMPKDRFSAEMPDATLATLKIQPSEPRDSAVYFCASGGQGAGELFFGEGSRLTVL.

V usage is TRBV24-1 and J usage is TRBJ2-3; 9 nucleotides agree with TRBD2. With V trimmed by 4 bases and J by 2 bases, 6 bases remained unmatched. CDR1 is KGHDR and CDR2 is SFDVKD in the germline V gene. CDR3 length: 16 amino acids. CDR3 region: CATSDPTSGYTDTQYF. CDR3 nucleotide sequence: TGTGCCACCAGTGACCCTACTAGCGGGTACACAGATACGCAGTATTTT.

This clone was detected only once. The chain has TRBV7-9 and TRBJ2-5; 12 bases line up with TRBD2. Looked up from germline, CDR1 is SEHNR and CDR2 is FQNEAQ (reference sequence). This CDR3 is built from 17 residues. J gave up 7 bases and V 0 bases, and 9 bases lay outside the gene matches. As DNA, the CDR3 is TGTGCCAGCAGCTTAGCGGTTGGGACTAGCGGGCTTACGACCCAGTACTTC. Amino acid sequence: CASSLAVGTSGLTTQYF.

The gene calls are TRBV11-2 and TRBJ2-5; TRBD2 is a possible D gene (5 bases). The CDR3 covers 13 residues. Germline V gives CDR1 SGHAT, CDR2 FQNNGV. The V gene lost 4 bases and the J gene lost 2 bases, with 8 bases spanning the gap. For the CDR3, the DNA is TGTGCCAGCAGCTATATAGCGCAAGAGACCCAGTACTTC. It codes for CASSYIAQETQYF.

The chain couples TRBV24-1 to TRBJ2-7; 9 positions match TRBD1. Germline loops: CDR1 KGHDR, CDR2 SFDVKD. V trimming: 5 bases; J trimming: 10 bases; junction bases outside the gene matches: 5. The CDR3 consists of 12 residues. The DNA of the CDR3 is TGTGCCACCAGTGCCCACAGGGGGCCCCAGTACTTC. Encoded protein: CATSAHRGPQYF.

J is TRBJ2-1 and V is TRBV3-1 (or the pseudogene TRBV3-2); 7 bases match TRBD2. Trimming removed 4 bases from V and 6 bases from J; junction bases left unmatched: 12. The length of the CDR3 is 16 residues. The germline V gene has CDR1 LGHDT and CDR2 YNNKEL (reference sequence). The CDR3 sequence: CASSPSERGGINEQFF. The CDR3 DNA reads as TGTGCCAGCAGCCCCTCCGAGCGGGGAGGGATCAATGAGCAGTTCTTC.

The chain links TRBV28 to TRBJ2-1; TRBD2 is a possible D gene (5 bases). This CDR3 contains 14 residues. Germline CDR1 MDHEN, CDR2 SYDVKM. V lost 6 bases, J lost 1 base, and 10 bases lay in between. CDR3 loop: CASRIGGSYNEQFF. DNA for the CDR3: TGTGCCAGCAGGATCGGAGGATCCTACAATGAGCAGTTCTTC.

This clone was picked up one time. The V gene is TRBV3-1 (or the pseudogene TRBV3-2), the J gene TRBJ1-4, with 7 nucleotides matching TRBD1. The germline CDR1 and CDR2 sequences are LGHDT and YNNKEL (reference sequence). J was trimmed by 8 bases and V by 2 bases; bases with no gene match: 14. The length of the CDR3 is 17 residues. CDR3 DNA: TGTGCCAGCAGCCAAAATCCTCTACAGGGGAATTCCGAAAAACTGTTTTTT. Its protein is CASSQNPLQGNSEKLFF.

V usage is TRBV7-2 and J usage is TRBJ2-5; perhaps TRBD2 as D (5 bases). The CDR3 runs 15 residues. Trimming removed 5 bases from V and 2 bases from J, with 15 bases in between. CDR1 SGHTA and CDR2 FQGNSA come from the germline V gene. CDR3 sequence reads: CASSEFLAQQETQYF. The DNA for the CDR3 is TGTGCCAGCAGCGAGTTCCTAGCACAGCAAGAGACCCAGTACTTC.

This chain uses TRBV16 with TRBJ1-1; 9 nucleotides agree with TRBD1. CDR3 length equals 15 residues. Trimming cost V 6 bases and J 1 base; bases outside gene matches: 6. Germline CDR1 is KGHSY and CDR2 is FQNENV. CDR3 coding DNA: TGTGCCAGCAGACCCGGGACAGGGACGAACACTGAAGCTTTCTTT. Protein sequence: CASRPGTGTNTEAFF.

The V call is TRBV15, the J call TRBJ2-1; maybe TRBD2 (5 bases). Trimming removed 0 bases at V and 4 bases at J, with 10 bases between. Germline values: CDR1 LNHNV, CDR2 YYDKDF (reference sequence). The CDR3 sequence is 15 residues long. This chain's CDR3 is CATSRDLSEYNEQFF. CDR3 coding DNA: TGTGCCACCAGCAGAGATCTTAGCGAATACAATGAGCAGTTCTTC.

This chain's CDR3 is CASSLRGGKAYNEQFF. DNA for the CDR3: TGTGCCAGCAGCCTACGGGGGGGAAAAGCCTACAATGAGCAGTTCTTC. The rearrangement uses TRBV9 and TRBJ2-1; TRBD2 agrees at 8 bases. Losses at the gene ends were 4 bases for V and 2 bases for J; bases not matched to a gene: 8. Per the germline V gene, CDR1 is SGDLS and CDR2 is YYNGEE. There are 16 residues in the CDR3.

The chain employs TRBV28 and TRBJ2-3; 15 nucleotides agree with TRBD2. Per the germline V gene, CDR1 is MDHEN and CDR2 is SYDVKM. The trim removed 5 bases at V and 5 bases at J, leaving 8 bases unmatched. The CDR3 loop spans 17 amino acids. CDR3 loop: CASSPWTSGGVVDTQYF. In nucleotides, the CDR3 is TGTGCCAGCAGTCCATGGACTAGCGGGGGGGTTGTAGATACGCAGTATTTT.

This chain connects TRBV5-4 to TRBJ1-1; D is uncertain. Trimming took 4 bases from V and 3 from J, leaving 10 bases between them. The germline gives CDR1 SGHNT, CDR2 YYREEE (reference sequence). The CDR3 contains 13 residues. CDR3 protein: CASSTIRDTEAFF. The CDR3 DNA reads TGTGCCAGCAGCACGATACGAGACACTGAAGCTTTCTTT.

The CDR3 sequence: CASSQYEGGTDTQYF. For the CDR3, the DNA is TGTGCCAGCAGCCAATATGAGGGTGGCACAGATACGCAGTATTTT. The chain employs TRBV3-1 (or the pseudogene TRBV3-2) and TRBJ2-3, with a possible D match to TRBD2 (5 bases). V gave up 2 bases and J gave up 1 base, with 10 bases separating them. The CDR3 totals 15 residues. Germline V gene sequence: CDR1 LGHDT, CDR2 YNNKEL (reference sequence).

The CDR3 nucleotides read TGTGCCAGCAGCTTGGGAGGGAACACTGAAGCTTTCTTT. It yields the protein CASSLGGNTEAFF. The chain carries TRBV5-6 and TRBJ1-1, with D unresolved. V shed 0 bases and J shed 1 base, with 4 bases lying between them. The CDR3 consists of 13 residues. Germline CDR1 SGHDT, CDR2 YYEEEE.

The V and J genes are TRBV6-5 and TRBJ1-1, with a possible D match to TRBD1 (5 bases). The CDR3 has 15 residues. Trimming took off 4 bases at V and 10 bases at J, with 22 bases between the two ends. Germline CDR1 MNHEY, CDR2 SVGAGI. The DNA for the CDR3 is TGTGCCAGCAGTTCCCCCAGCTCCGGGGGATTTGTAGCTTTCTTT. It translates to CASSSPSSGGFVAFF.

This chain links TRBV7-9 with TRBJ1-3; D remains ambiguous. The CDR3 sequence is 16 residues long. Germline CDR1 SEHNR, CDR2 FQNEAQ (reference sequence). V was shortened by 1 base and J by 0 bases, with 10 bases between the two germline ends. The CDR3 sequence is CASSLDGLGSGNTIYF. CDR3 DNA: TGTGCCAGCAGCTTAGATGGGCTCGGCTCTGGAAACACCATATATTTT.

The chain has TRBV3-1 (or the pseudogene TRBV3-2) and TRBJ1-6, with D hard to call. CDR3 length: 15 amino acids. V lost 0 bases to trimming and J lost 8 bases, with 11 bases between them. Germline CDR1 LGHDT, CDR2 YNNKEL (reference sequence). This CDR3 reads CASSQEENRYSPLHF. CDR3 DNA: TGTGCCAGCAGCCAAGAAGAAAACAGATATTCACCCCTCCACTTT.